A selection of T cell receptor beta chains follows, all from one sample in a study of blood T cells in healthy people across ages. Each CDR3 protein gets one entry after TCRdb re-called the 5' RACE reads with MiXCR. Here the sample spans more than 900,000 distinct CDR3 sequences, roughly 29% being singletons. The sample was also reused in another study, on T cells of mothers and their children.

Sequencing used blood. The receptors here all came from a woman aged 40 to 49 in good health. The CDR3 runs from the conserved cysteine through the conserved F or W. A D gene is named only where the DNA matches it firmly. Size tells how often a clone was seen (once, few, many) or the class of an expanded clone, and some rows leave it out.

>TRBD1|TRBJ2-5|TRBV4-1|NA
CASSQVGQGDDGQYF
TGCGCCAGCAGCCAAGTCGGGCAGGGGGACGATGGGCAGTACTTC
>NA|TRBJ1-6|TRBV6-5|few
CASRLDWRDSPLHF
TGTGCCAGCAGACTCGACTGGAGAGATTCACCCCTCCACTTT
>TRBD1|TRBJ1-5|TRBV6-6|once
CAGKTGANQPQHF
TGTGCCGGGAAGACAGGGGCCAATCAGCCCCAGCATTTT
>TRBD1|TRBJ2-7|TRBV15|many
CATSSDREIYEQYF
TGTGCCACCAGCAGCGACAGGGAAATCTACGAGCAGTACTTC
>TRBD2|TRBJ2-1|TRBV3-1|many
CASSQGTSSNEQFF
TGTGCCAGCAGCCAAGGGACTAGCAGCAATGAGCAGTTCTTC
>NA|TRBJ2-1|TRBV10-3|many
CAISDPSLSYNEQFF
TGTGCCATCAGTGATCCCAGTCTATCCTACAATGAGCAGTTCTTC
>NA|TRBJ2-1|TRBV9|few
CASNVGPSYNEQFF
TGTGCCAGCAACGTGGGCCCCTCCTACAATGAGCAGTTCTTC
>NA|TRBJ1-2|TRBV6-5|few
CASSYISDYGYTF
TGTGCCAGCAGTTACATCAGTGACTATGGCTACACCTTC
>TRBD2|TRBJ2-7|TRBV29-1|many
CSVMGERGLNYEQYF
TGCAGCGTGATGGGGGAGCGGGGATTAAATTACGAGCAGTACTTC
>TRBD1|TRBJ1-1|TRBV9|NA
CASSVRGLDTGAFF
TGTGCCAGCAGCGTAAGGGGGCTGGACACTGGAGCTTTCTTT
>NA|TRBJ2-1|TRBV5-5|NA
CASSLVRQGTDEQFF
TGTGCCAGCAGCTTGGTGCGGCAGGGTACGGATGAGCAGTTCTTC
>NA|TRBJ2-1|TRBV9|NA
CASSVGLAYYNEQFF
TGTGCCAGCAGCGTAGGCCTAGCGTACTACAATGAGCAGTTCTTC
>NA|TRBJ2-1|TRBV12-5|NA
CASGLGTSNPEQFF
TGTGCTAGTGGTTTGGGGACTTCTAACCCGGAGCAGTTCTTC
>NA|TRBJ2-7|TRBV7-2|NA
CASSPPGHHKDNYEQYF
TGTGCCAGCAGCCCTCCGGGACACCATAAGGATAATTACGAGCAGTACTTC
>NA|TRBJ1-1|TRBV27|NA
CASSLWRGDTEAFF
TGTGCCAGCAGTTTATGGAGGGGAGACACTGAAGCTTTCTTT
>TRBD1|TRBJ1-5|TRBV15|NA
CATSRTDRGVNQPQHF
TGTGCCACCAGCAGGACGGACAGGGGGGTCAATCAGCCCCAGCATTTT
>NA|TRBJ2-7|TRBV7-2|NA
CASSALRNNEQYF
TGTGCCAGCAGCGCCTTAAGGAACAATGAGCAGTACTTC